These 28 T cell receptor beta chains originate from one sample sequenced in a study of T cell responses to AZD1222 COVID-19 vaccine. TCRdb's copy holds only in-frame clones and misses some; the assay was immunoSEQ multiplex PCR. The table has 55,000 to 80,000 clones, 76% seen once. This specimen was peripheral blood, taken on day 0 of AZD1222 vaccination. Source of these receptors: an adult in good health.

The J gene is TRBJ2-3, the V gene TRBV28; the match to TRBD2 covers 8 bases. J lost 11 bases, V lost 4 bases, and 11 bases had no gene match. Germline CDR1 reads MDHEN; CDR2 reads SYDVKM. The CDR3 length is 14 residues. DNA for the CDR3: TGTGCCAGCAGTTCCGTCGGGGGGGCCCTAATGCAGTATTTT. Its protein product is CASSSVGGALMQYF. Variable domain in full (rest from reference TRBV28 and TRBJ2-3): DVKVTQSSRYLVKRTGEKVFLECVQDMDHENMFWYRQDPGLGLRLIYFSYDVKMKEKGDIPEGYSVSREKKERFSLILESASTNQTSMYLCASSSVGGALMQYFGPGTRLTVL.

The chain recombines TRBV6-4 with TRBJ1-6, with D tentatively TRBD1 (6 bases). CDR1 and CDR2 from the germline V gene are MRHNA and SNTAGT. V lost 6 bases, J lost 8 bases, and 11 bases lay in between. The CDR3 sequence is 13 residues long. CDR3: CASSRGWDSPLHF. The CDR3 DNA reads as TGTGCCAGCAGCAGGGGCTGGGATTCACCCCTCCACTTT.

J is TRBJ1-3 and V is TRBV30; D unclear. The CDR3 spans 14 residues. The ends were cut back, 0 bases at V and 1 base at J, with 7 bases in the middle. The germline V gene encodes CDR1 GTSNPN and CDR2 SVGIG (reference sequence). The CDR3 spells CAWSVSTSGNTIYF. The DNA of the CDR3 is TGTGCCTGGAGTGTATCAACGTCTGGAAACACCATATATTTT. Full variable domain (rest looked up from reference TRBV30 and TRBJ1-3): SQTIHQWPATLVQPVGSPLSLECTVEGTSNPNLYWYRQAAGRGLQLLFYSVGIGQISSEVPQNLSASRPQDRQFILSSKKLLLSDSGFYLCAWSVSTSGNTIYFGEGSWLTVV.

The gene calls are TRBV4-3 and TRBJ1-2, with 7 bases aligning to TRBD1. The trim removed 5 bases at V and 7 bases at J, leaving 16 bases unmatched. Germline V lookup: CDR1 LGHNA, CDR2 YSLEER. The CDR3 has 16 residues. The chain's CDR3 is CASSSDRVISGGGYTF. CDR3 bases: TGCGCCAGCAGCTCAGACAGGGTAATTTCGGGCGGTGGCTACACCTTC.

The chain joins TRBV28 to TRBJ1-2; 9 bases fit TRBD1. CDR3 length equals 14 residues. Germline V lookup: CDR1 MDHEN, CDR2 SYDVKM. Trimming at V came to 0 bases and at J to 4 bases, leaving 0 bases not matched to a gene. This CDR3 is CASSLWTGGYGYTF. CDR3 coding DNA: TGTGCCAGCAGTTTATGGACAGGGGGCTATGGCTACACCTTC.

The chain employs TRBV7-7 and TRBJ2-5; perhaps TRBD1 as D (6 bases). Germline CDR1 is SSHAT and CDR2 is FNYEAQ (reference sequence). The CDR3 runs to 15 residues. Trimming removed 5 bases from V and 5 bases from J, with 18 bases in between. In DNA form, the CDR3 reads TGTGCCAGCAGCCCGAACCAAGGGGGTCAGGAGACCCAGTACTTC. Protein: CASSPNQGGQETQYF.

This rearrangement joins TRBV7-2 to TRBJ1-6; tentatively, D is TRBD1 (5 bases). This CDR3 is 15 amino acids long. Germline lookup yields CDR1 SGHTA and CDR2 FQGNSA. V was cut by 1 base and J by 6 bases, with 10 bases left in between. The CDR3 loop reads CASSLGQSTNSPLHF. CDR3 nucleotides: TGTGCCAGCAGCTTAGGACAGTCGACTAATTCACCCCTCCACTTT.

The chain links TRBV6-5 to TRBJ1-1; D not certain. The CDR3 is 14 residues long. V was shortened by 0 bases and J by 4 bases, with 9 bases between the two germline ends. Per the germline V gene, CDR1 is MNHEY and CDR2 is SVGAGI. Here the CDR3 reads CASSYSFFSTEAFF. CDR3 nucleotides: TGTGCCAGCAGTTACTCGTTTTTCAGCACTGAAGCTTTCTTT.

This clone came up once. V usage is TRBV3-1 (or the pseudogene TRBV3-2) and J usage is TRBJ2-1; 8 positions agree with TRBD2. Trimming removed 4 bases from V and 7 bases from J; junction bases left unmatched: 6. The CDR3 is 14 amino acids. Germline CDR1 reads LGHDT; CDR2 reads YNNKEL (reference sequence). In nucleotides, the CDR3 is TGTGCCAGCAGCCTTGGCGCTAGCGGGAATGAGCAGTTCTTC. Translating it yields CASSLGASGNEQFF.

V is TRBV5-4 and J is TRBJ2-1; 16 nucleotides line up with TRBD2. The germline gives CDR1 SGHNT, CDR2 YYREEE (reference sequence). With 6 bases clipped from V and 6 bases from J, the junction kept 6 bases outside the gene matches. CDR3 length equals 16 residues. The CDR3 protein is CASNPGTSGGANEQFF. CDR3 DNA sequence: TGTGCCAGCAACCCAGGGACTAGCGGGGGGGCCAATGAGCAGTTCTTC.

The rearrangement uses TRBV28 and TRBJ1-4, with D maybe TRBD1 (5 bases). The V end lost 2 bases, the J end lost 8 bases, and 18 bases lay between the germline ends. The CDR3 spans 16 residues. Germline V lookup: CDR1 MDHEN, CDR2 SYDVKM. CDR3 nucleotide sequence: TGTGCCAGCAGTTTACGGACGGGGGGATTTGGGGAAAAACTGTTTTTT. It codes for CASSLRTGGFGEKLFF.

V and J are TRBV11-3 and TRBJ2-2; 8 nucleotides align to TRBD1. This CDR3 has 17 amino acids. The germline gives CDR1 SGHNT, CDR2 YENEEA. With 5 bases clipped from V and 1 base from J, the junction kept 9 bases outside the gene matches. The CDR3 bases are TGTGCCAGCAGCCCAAGCATGGGGACAGGGAACACCGGGGAGCTGTTTTTT. This gives the protein CASSPSMGTGNTGELFF. Full variable domain (rest looked up from reference TRBV11-3 and TRBJ2-2): EAGVVQSPRYKIIEKKQPVAFWCNPISGHNTLYWYLQNLGQGPELLIRYENEEAVDDSQLPKDRFSAERLKGVDSTLKIQPAELGDSAVYLCASSPSMGTGNTGELFFGEGSRLTVL.

This clone was detected a few times. The chain joins TRBV4-1 to TRBJ2-2; 7 bases fit TRBD2. This CDR3 has 15 residues. V was clipped by 4 bases and J by 2 bases; unmatched bases: 4. Germline CDR1 is MGHRA and CDR2 is YSYEKL. DNA for the CDR3: TGCGCCAGCAGCCCGACTAGCACAAACACCGGGGAGCTGTTTTTT. Translation: CASSPTSTNTGELFF.

For the CDR3, the DNA is TGTGCCAGCAGCCAAGATCGGAAGGGCTACACCTTC. It translates to CASSQDRKGYTF. V is TRBV14 and J is TRBJ1-2; no firm D call. The germline V gene encodes CDR1 SGHDN and CDR2 FVKESK. Trimming cost V 0 bases and J 8 bases, with 7 bases left between them. This CDR3 is 12 amino acids long.

The chain links TRBV7-3 to TRBJ2-3; 7 bases align to TRBD2. J was trimmed by 4 bases and V by 5 bases; bases with no gene match: 9. The CDR3 length is 15 residues. CDR1 is SGHTA and CDR2 is FQGTGA in the germline V gene. The CDR3 is CASSRGGAEADTQYF. Here the CDR3 DNA reads TGTGCCAGCAGCCGGGGAGGGGCGGAGGCAGATACGCAGTATTTT.

The chain carries TRBV11-2 and TRBJ1-2; D is possibly TRBD1 (6 bases). Germline values: CDR1 SGHAT, CDR2 FQNNGV. The V gene lost 4 bases and the J gene lost 8 bases, with 11 bases spanning the gap. This CDR3 is built from 12 residues. The CDR3 here is CASSSEGDGYTF. The CDR3 DNA is TGTGCCAGCAGCTCCGAGGGGGACGGCTACACCTTC.

This sequence joins TRBV28 and TRBJ2-7, with D perhaps matching TRBD2 (7 bases). This CDR3 has 14 amino acids. Trimming stripped 3 bases from V and 3 bases from J, with 12 bases between. CDR1 and CDR2 (germline): MDHEN, SYDVKM. The CDR3: CASSFEGGSYEQYF. The CDR3 nucleotides are TGTGCCAGCAGTTTTGAGGGGGGGAGCTACGAGCAGTACTTC.

V gene TRBV5-6 combines with J gene TRBJ2-2; D may be TRBD1 (5 bases). CDR3 size: 16 residues. Germline V gene lookup returns CDR1 SGHDT and CDR2 YYEEEE. V lost 4 bases, J lost 0 bases, and 13 bases lay in between. This CDR3 reads CASSPAGSANTGELFF. CDR3 DNA sequence: TGTGCCAGCAGCCCCGCAGGGTCCGCGAACACCGGGGAGCTGTTTTTT. Full variable domain (remainder filled in from reference TRBV5-6 and TRBJ2-2): DAGVTQSPTHLIKTRGQQVTLRCSPKSGHDTVSWYQQALGQGPQFIFQYYEEEERQRGNFPDRFSGHQFPNYSSELNVNALLLGDSALYLCASSPAGSANTGELFFGEGSRLTVL.

This sequence joins TRBV27 and TRBJ1-1; unclear D gene. Germline-derived CDR1 and CDR2 are MNHEY and SMNVEV (reference sequence). The CDR3 is 14 residues long. Trimming cost V 1 base and J 1 base, with 7 bases left between them. The CDR3 is CASSLWARNTEAFF. As DNA, the CDR3 is TGTGCCAGCAGTTTATGGGCGAGGAACACTGAAGCTTTCTTT.

This clone was counted ten times or more. V and J are TRBV5-1 and TRBJ2-3, with D possibly matching TRBD2 (5 bases). The germline gives CDR1 SGHRS, CDR2 YFSETQ. Deletions cut 5 bases from V and 5 bases from J, with 18 bases between. The CDR3 is 15 amino acids. The CDR3 DNA reads TGCGCCAGCAGGGGCGGCGGTAACCGGGGAGATACGCAGTATTTT. This translates into CASRGGGNRGDTQYF. Supplemented by reference TRBV5-1 and TRBJ2-3, the full variable domain reads KAGVTQTPRYLIKTRGQQVTLSCSPISGHRSVSWYQQTPGQGLQFLFEYFSETQRNKGNFPGRFSGRQFSNSRSEMNVSTLELGDSALYLCASRGGGNRGDTQYFGPGTRLTVL.

The sample holds one count of this clone. CDR3 bases: TGTGCCAGCAGCGTAGGGGTAGCGGGGGGATCGGGTGAGACCCAGTACTTC. It codes for CASSVGVAGGSGETQYF. This sequence joins TRBV9 and TRBJ2-5; 10 nucleotides line up with TRBD2. V dropped 0 bases and J dropped 5; count of bases not matched to a gene: 10. CDR1 and CDR2 from the germline V gene are SGDLS and YYNGEE. The CDR3 runs to 17 residues.

There are many counts of this clone. The chain employs TRBV4-1 and TRBJ2-3; the D is unclear. The length of the CDR3 is 16 residues. Germline assignment: CDR1 MGHRA and CDR2 YSYEKL. Trimming took off 1 base at V and 2 bases at J, with 13 bases between the two ends. The CDR3 sequence is CASSQAPVPPTDTQYF. CDR3 coding DNA: TGCGCCAGCAGCCAAGCGCCCGTACCTCCCACAGATACGCAGTATTTT.

This chain connects TRBV7-6 to TRBJ1-3, with 8 bases aligning to TRBD1. The CDR3 extends over 15 amino acids. Germline assignment: CDR1 SGHVS and CDR2 FNYEAQ. Trimming cost V 1 base and J 2 bases; bases outside gene matches: 1. CDR3 protein: CASSLGQGPGNTIYF. CDR3 in DNA: TGTGCCAGCAGCTTAGGACAGGGGCCTGGAAACACCATATATTTT. Together with reference TRBV7-6 and TRBJ1-3, the CDR3 gives the full variable domain: GAGVSQSPRYKVTKRGQDVALRCDPISGHVSLYWYRQALGQGPEFLTYFNYEAQQDKSGLPNDRFSAERPEGSISTLTIQRTEQRDSAMYRCASSLGQGPGNTIYFGEGSWLTVV.

V gene TRBV4-3 combines with J gene TRBJ1-1; 11 bases map to TRBD1. CDR3 size: 13 residues. Germline-derived CDR1 and CDR2 are LGHNA and YSLEER. After removal of 5 bases from V and 11 bases from J, the junction contained 7 bases not matched to a gene. The CDR3 DNA reads TGCGCCAGCAGCGGGGACAGGGGGGTTGAGGCTTTCTTT. Its protein is CASSGDRGVEAFF.

As for this clone: Other DNA sequences within the sample encode an identical CDR3. The chain recombines TRBV3-1 (or the pseudogene TRBV3-2) with TRBJ2-5; no clear D. The ends were cut back, 3 bases at V and 4 bases at J, with 9 bases in the middle. The CDR3 loop spans 13 amino acids. Germline V CDR1 and CDR2: LGHDT, YNNKEL (reference sequence). CDR3: CASSQVGGETQYF. The CDR3, as DNA: TGTGCCAGCAGCCAGGTGGGCGGAGAGACCCAGTACTTC.

The chain carries TRBV9 and TRBJ2-3; D is tentatively TRBD1 or TRBD2 (6 bases each). Trimming left V 7 bases short and J 6 bases short, with 18 bases between. The CDR3 runs to 14 residues. Looked up from germline, CDR1 is SGDLS and CDR2 is YYNGEE. The CDR3 reads CASGLGGGEDTQYF. CDR3 DNA sequence: TGTGCCAGCGGGCTCGGGGGCGGGGAGGATACGCAGTATTTT.

The J gene is TRBJ2-2, the V gene TRBV6-6; D gene ambiguous. Trimming took off 7 bases at V and 1 base at J, with 10 bases between the two ends. This CDR3 comprises 14 residues. Looked up from germline, CDR1 is MNHNY and CDR2 is SVGAGI (reference sequence). Written as DNA, the CDR3 is TGTGCCAGCATATTCATAGGGAACACCGGGGAGCTGTTTTTT. Protein sequence: CASIFIGNTGELFF.

A few counts support this clone. The V and J genes are TRBV19 and TRBJ2-2; TRBD1 agrees at 10 bases. The junction had 6 bases not matched to a gene; V was cut back by 5 bases and J by 6 bases. The CDR3 is 15 amino acids. CDR1 LNHDA and CDR2 SQIVND come from the germline V gene (reference sequence). The CDR3 here is CASSGWGQGSGELFF. CDR3 nucleotide sequence: TGTGCCAGTAGTGGATGGGGACAGGGGTCCGGGGAGCTGTTTTTT.